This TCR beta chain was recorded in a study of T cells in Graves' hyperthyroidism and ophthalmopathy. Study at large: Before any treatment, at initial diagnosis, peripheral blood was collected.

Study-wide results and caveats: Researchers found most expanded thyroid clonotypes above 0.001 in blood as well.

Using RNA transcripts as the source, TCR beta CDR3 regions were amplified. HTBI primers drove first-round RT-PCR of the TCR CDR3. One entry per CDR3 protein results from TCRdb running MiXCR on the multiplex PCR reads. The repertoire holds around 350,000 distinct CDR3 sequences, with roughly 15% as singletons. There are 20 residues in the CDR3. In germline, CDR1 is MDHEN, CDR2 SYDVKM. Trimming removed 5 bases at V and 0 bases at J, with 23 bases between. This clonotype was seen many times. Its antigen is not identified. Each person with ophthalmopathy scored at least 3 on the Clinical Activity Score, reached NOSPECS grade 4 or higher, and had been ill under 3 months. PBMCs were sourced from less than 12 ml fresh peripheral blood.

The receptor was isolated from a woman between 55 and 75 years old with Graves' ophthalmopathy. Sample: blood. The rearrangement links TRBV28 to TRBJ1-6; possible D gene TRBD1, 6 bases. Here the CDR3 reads CASSPGGGGLLSSYNSPLHF. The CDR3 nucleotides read TGTGCCAGCAGTCCCGGTGGAGGGGGTCTCCTTAGCTCCTATAATTCACCCCTCCACTTT. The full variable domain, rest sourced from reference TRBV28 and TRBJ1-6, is DVKVTQSSRYLVKRTGEKVFLECVQDMDHENMFWYRQDPGLGLRLIYFSYDVKMKEKGDIPEGYSVSREKKERFSLILESASTNQTSMYLCASSPGGGGLLSSYNSPLHFGNGTRLTVT.